This entry lists 28 T cell receptor beta chains sequenced from one sample in a study of blood T cell repertoires in COVID-19. Profiling relied on immunoSEQ multiplex PCR, and the TCRdb table lists in-frame clones only, not all of them. The sample lists tens of thousands of clones, 86% occurring once. The specimen sequenced was peripheral blood. The receptors shown here come from a man aged 60 to 75 with active or convalescent COVID-19.

The chain has TRBV5-6 and TRBJ1-4; 9 bases are a match to TRBD1. J lost 7 bases, V lost 4 bases, and 8 bases had no gene match. The CDR3 has 15 amino acids. Per the germline V gene, CDR1 is SGHDT and CDR2 is YYEEEE. Here the CDR3 reads CASSVRGTGSEKLFF. The CDR3 DNA follows: TGTGCCAGCAGCGTCCGCGGGACAGGGAGTGAAAAACTGTTTTTT. The variable domain in full, with the rest retrieved from reference TRBV5-6 and TRBJ1-4, is DAGVTQSPTHLIKTRGQQVTLRCSPKSGHDTVSWYQQALGQGPQFIFQYYEEEERQRGNFPDRFSGHQFPNYSSELNVNALLLGDSALYLCASSVRGTGSEKLFFGSGTQLSVL.

This chain connects TRBV12-3 or TRBV12-4 to TRBJ1-2, with TRBD1 as a possible D gene (6 bases). V was pared by 5 bases and J by 4 bases, with 11 bases between. CDR3 length equals 13 residues. This CDR3 is CASSPDRFYGYTF. CDR3 nucleotide sequence: TGTGCCAGCAGTCCAGACAGGTTCTATGGCTACACCTTC.

The DNA of the CDR3 is TGTGCCAGCAGTTTGGGGCAGAGAAACATTCAGTACTTC. This codes for CASSLGQRNIQYF. This chain connects TRBV12-3 or TRBV12-4 to TRBJ2-4; maybe TRBD1 (5 bases). This CDR3 is built from 13 residues. With 3 bases removed from V and 6 bases from J, the gap between germline ends came to 9 bases.

V is TRBV5-1 and J is TRBJ2-1, with 11 nucleotides matching TRBD2. Losses at the gene ends were 2 bases for V and 6 bases for J; bases not matched to a gene: 10. This CDR3 has 17 amino acids. CDR1 and CDR2 (germline): SGHRS, YFSETQ. In DNA form, the CDR3 reads TGCGCCAGCAGCTTAATAGGTCAGACTAGCGGGGTCAATGAGCAGTTCTTC. Translation: CASSLIGQTSGVNEQFF.

The rearrangement uses TRBV6-2 or TRBV6-3 and TRBJ2-1; 9 bases are a match to TRBD1. The CDR3 sequence is 16 residues long. Germline-derived CDR1 and CDR2 are MNHEY and SVGEGT. V was pared by 4 bases and J by 2 bases, with 6 bases of the junction left unmatched. The CDR3: CASSFSGQGPYNEQFF. The CDR3 bases are TGTGCCAGCAGTTTTTCGGGACAGGGTCCCTACAATGAGCAGTTCTTC.

The rearrangement links TRBV6-5 to TRBJ1-1; D possibly corresponds to TRBD1 (5 bases). In germline, CDR1 is MNHEY, CDR2 SVGAGI. V shed 9 bases and J shed 6 bases, with 14 bases lying between them. This CDR3 region has 12 residues. The CDR3 loop reads CASLQGLSEAFF. Here the CDR3 DNA reads TGTGCCAGTCTCCAGGGATTATCTGAAGCTTTCTTT.

The table lists this clone with a few counts. The rearrangement links TRBV5-4 to TRBJ1-3; possibly TRBD1 for D (6 bases). There are 17 residues in the CDR3. CDR1 is SGHNT, CDR2 YYREEE, per germline (reference sequence). V was trimmed by 0 bases and J by 2 bases, leaving 15 bases between them. The CDR3 is CASSLDMQGLTGNTIYF. As DNA, the CDR3 is TGTGCCAGCAGCTTGGATATGCAGGGGCTTACTGGAAACACCATATATTTT.

The chain uses TRBV5-1 and TRBJ1-6; 8 bases line up with TRBD1. Germline CDR1 reads SGHRS; CDR2 reads YFSETQ. V dropped 5 bases and J dropped 8; count of bases not matched to a gene: 9. The CDR3 has 15 amino acids. Here the CDR3 reads CASRRDRGGDSPLHF. In DNA, the CDR3 is TGCGCCAGCAGGCGTGACAGGGGAGGAGATTCACCCCTCCACTTT.

This clone was detected only once. The gene calls are TRBV11-3 and TRBJ2-1; D ambiguous. The V and J ends lost 1 base and 7 bases respectively, with 5 bases between them. CDR1 is SGHNT and CDR2 is YENEEA in the germline V gene. The length of the CDR3 is 12 residues. The CDR3 DNA reads as TGTGCCAGCAGCTTAGGGAGTAATGAGCAGTTCTTC. Amino acid sequence: CASSLGSNEQFF.

The chain uses TRBV6-5 and TRBJ1-1; D perhaps matches TRBD1 (6 bases). The CDR3 is 14 residues long. Germline V lookup: CDR1 MNHEY, CDR2 SVGAGI. V lost 7 bases, J lost 8 bases, and 20 bases lay in between. The DNA of the CDR3 is TGTGCCAGCATCCCCCGAGGACAGAGGATAGAAGCTTTCTTT. This sequence encodes CASIPRGQRIEAFF.

V and J are TRBV15 and TRBJ1-2, with 7 bases identical to TRBD1. Germline CDR1 reads LNHNV; CDR2 reads YYDKDF (reference sequence). This CDR3 is built from 15 residues. V was pared by 3 bases and J by 3 bases, with 7 bases of the junction left unmatched. The CDR3 DNA follows: TGTGCCACCAGCAGGGGACAGACCCTTGACTATGGCTACACCTTC. Amino acids: CATSRGQTLDYGYTF.

V is TRBV27 and J is TRBJ1-6; D is perhaps TRBD1 (6 bases). Deletions cut 6 bases from V and 10 bases from J, with 22 bases between. Germline V gives CDR1 MNHEY, CDR2 SMNVEV (reference sequence). This CDR3 region has 16 residues. This CDR3 reads CASSPINRVGSSPLHF. CDR3 nucleotide sequence: TGTGCCAGCAGCCCGATAAACAGGGTCGGTTCGTCACCCCTCCACTTT.

CDR3 DNA sequence: TGTGCCAGCAGCTTCCTCCCTTATTCACCCCTCCACTTT. Encoded protein: CASSFLPYSPLHF. The rearrangement links TRBV7-9 to TRBJ1-6, with D hard to call. Germline CDR1 is SEHNR and CDR2 is FQNEAQ (reference sequence). The CDR3 length is 13 residues. V lost 3 bases to trimming and J lost 8 bases, with 8 bases between them.

The V and J genes are TRBV19 and TRBJ1-6; D gene unclear. CDR1 and CDR2 from the germline V gene are LNHDA and SQIVND (reference sequence). The CDR3 consists of 13 residues. Trimming removed 5 bases at V and 8 bases at J, with 10 bases between. The CDR3 DNA is TGTGCCAGTAGTCCCCAGGTCTATTCACCCCTCCACTTT. Translated: CASSPQVYSPLHF.

The V call is TRBV12-3 or TRBV12-4, the J call TRBJ1-1, with TRBD1 as a possible D gene (5 bases). V was clipped by 6 bases and J by 2 bases, with 10 bases between them. The CDR3 is 13 residues long. The CDR3: CASRMTANTEAFF. The DNA of the CDR3 is TGTGCCAGCAGAATGACAGCAAACACTGAAGCTTTCTTT.

The gene calls are TRBV12-5 and TRBJ2-1; 11 nucleotides match TRBD1. Germline trimming cut 5 bases from V and 3 bases from J; bases unmatched to any gene: 3. The CDR3 sequence is 15 residues long. In germline, CDR1 is LGHNT, CDR2 FRNRAP. The CDR3 loop is CASGLGQGGYNEQFF. The CDR3 DNA sequence: TGTGCTAGTGGTCTGGGACAGGGGGGCTACAATGAGCAGTTCTTC.

The chain links TRBV18 to TRBJ1-3, with D possibly TRBD1 on 5 matching bases. The germline V gene encodes CDR1 KGHSH and CDR2 LQKENI. V lost 7 bases, J lost 4 bases, and 14 bases lay in between. The CDR3 has 14 amino acids. The CDR3 nucleotides read TGTGCCAGCTTACCGGAGGGGCCCGGAAACACCATATATTTT. This gives the protein CASLPEGPGNTIYF.

This clone has ten or more counts. This chain links TRBV7-2 with TRBJ2-5, with 13 bases aligning to TRBD2. The germline CDR1 and CDR2 sequences are SGHTA and FQGNSA. The J segment lost 5 bases and the V segment lost 4 bases, leaving 1 base of the junction unmatched. This CDR3 is built from 14 residues. The CDR3 coding sequence is TGTGCCAGCAGCTGGGGACTAGCGGGGGAGACCCAGTACTTC. Its translation is CASSWGLAGETQYF.

Only one count was recorded for this clone. The genes are TRBV28 and TRBJ1-4; D not resolved. This CDR3 comprises 15 residues. Germline CDR1 and CDR2: MDHEN and SYDVKM. The V gene lost 4 bases and the J gene lost 5 bases, with 14 bases spanning the gap. The CDR3 loop reads CASSSPFGQNEKLFF. DNA of the CDR3: TGTGCCAGCAGTTCCCCGTTTGGTCAGAATGAAAAACTGTTTTTT.

This chain uses TRBV18 with TRBJ1-5, with D unresolved. The CDR3 consists of 13 residues. The germline CDR1 and CDR2 sequences are KGHSH and LQKENI. Trimming stripped 5 bases from V and 0 bases from J, with 5 bases between. The CDR3 DNA sequence: TGTGCCAGCTCAGAGGGTAGCAATCAGCCCCAGCATTTT. The encoded protein is CASSEGSNQPQHF.

The chain joins TRBV13 to TRBJ1-1; D remains ambiguous. CDR1 and CDR2 (germline): PRHDT, FYEKMQ (reference sequence). The CDR3 is 15 residues long. Trimming removed 5 bases at V and 9 bases at J, with 22 bases between. CDR3 DNA: TGTGCCAGCAGCCCGTCGTTGACTCCGATTTGGAAAGCTTTCTTT. It is translated as CASSPSLTPIWKAFF.

Worth noting for this clone: Other nucleotide sequences in the sample specify the same CDR3. The chain joins TRBV30 to TRBJ1-6; D is undetermined. The CDR3 is 15 residues long. The germline V gene has CDR1 GTSNPN and CDR2 SVGIG (reference sequence). Deletions cut 4 bases from V and 7 bases from J, with 17 bases between. CDR3 sequence reads: CAWTGPGLINSPLHF. The CDR3 nucleotides read TGTGCCTGGACTGGGCCCGGACTGATCAATTCACCCCTCCACTTT.

The gene calls are TRBV5-5 and TRBJ2-1; TRBD1 agrees at 11 bases. The length of the CDR3 is 17 residues. V dropped 4 bases and J dropped 7; count of bases not matched to a gene: 13. CDR1 is SGHKS and CDR2 is YYEKEE in the germline V gene (reference sequence). The CDR3 DNA reads as TGTGCCAGCAGCGGTTCCGGGACAGGGGGAATTGTGAATGAGCAGTTCTTC. It codes for CASSGSGTGGIVNEQFF.

The chain recombines TRBV9 with TRBJ2-5; possibly TRBD2 for D (6 bases). Germline lookup yields CDR1 SGDLS and CDR2 YYNGEE. The ends were cut back, 0 bases at V and 3 bases at J, with 6 bases in the middle. CDR3 length equals 13 residues. CDR3 coding DNA: TGTGCCAGCAGCGTAGCGGGGGAAGAGACCCAGTACTTC. It is translated as CASSVAGEETQYF.

The J gene is TRBJ1-6, the V gene TRBV6-1; D uncertain. The V end was cut by 2 bases, the J end by 6 bases, with 5 bases between. Germline values: CDR1 MNHNS, CDR2 SASEGT. The CDR3 contains 13 residues. The CDR3 loop is CASSETGNSPLHF. In DNA, the CDR3 is TGTGCCAGCAGTGAAACGGGTAATTCACCCCTCCACTTT.

The V and J genes are TRBV10-3 and TRBJ1-6; maybe TRBD1 (6 bases). Trimming left V 0 bases short and J 2 bases short, with 11 bases between. CDR3 size: 17 residues. Germline V CDR1 and CDR2: ENHRY, SYGVKD. CDR3 sequence reads: CAISESGRGPYNSPLHF. In DNA, the CDR3 is TGTGCCATCAGTGAGTCGGGCAGGGGTCCCTATAATTCACCCCTCCACTTT.

The chain combines TRBV7-9 with TRBJ1-2; the D gene is possibly TRBD1 (5 bases). V gave up 1 base and J gave up 3 bases, with 24 bases separating them. CDR1 is SEHNR, CDR2 FQNEAQ, per germline (reference sequence). The CDR3 totals 19 residues. The CDR3 bases are TGTGCCAGCAGCTTAGTAAGATTGGACACTGCCGGTTACGACTATGGCTACACCTTC. Protein sequence: CASSLVRLDTAGYDYGYTF.

The chain employs TRBV7-8 and TRBJ1-4, with 7 bases identical to TRBD1. CDR1 is SGHVS and CDR2 is FQNEAQ in the germline V gene. This CDR3 contains 16 residues. Trimming at V came to 5 bases and at J to 2 bases, leaving 8 bases not matched to a gene. The CDR3 is CASSKAGGSTNEKLFF. The CDR3 DNA reads TGTGCCAGCAGCAAGGCAGGGGGATCCACTAATGAAAAACTGTTTTTT.